This T cell receptor beta chain derives from a study of blood T cell repertoires in COVID-19. Background on the study: The United States, Italy and Spain were the sources of the acute and convalescent COVID-19 samples. PBMCs, B-cell-depleted T cells, or T cells provided the cDNA or gDNA that made up the material.

Source study methods: Reference gene primer amplification yielded estimated nucleated cell counts. Some clones are missing from TCRdb's copy, which holds only in-frame ones; the method was immunoSEQ multiplex PCR. V and J calls and clone size are as listed in that table; D and trimming were resolved from the DNA. The table has some 71,000 clones, around 91% seen once. Looked up from germline, CDR1 is SGHRS and CDR2 is YFSETQ. The V and J ends lost 4 bases and 7 bases respectively, with 17 bases between them. This CDR3 spans 15 amino acids. The V gene is TRBV5-1, the J gene TRBJ2-2; D is perhaps TRBD1 (6 bases). Input material: peripheral blood. The TCR comes from a man aged 50-59 years with acute or convalescent COVID-19. CDR3 DNA sequence: TGCGCCAGCAGCATCGGTCGGCAGGGGTGCGGGGAGCTGTTTTTT. Translating it yields CASSIGRQGCGELFF. The variable domain in full, with the rest retrieved from reference TRBV5-1 and TRBJ2-2, is KAGVTQTPRYLIKTRGQQVTLSCSPISGHRSVSWYQQTPGQGLQFLFEYFSETQRNKGNFPGRFSGRQFSNSRSEMNVSTLELGDSALYLCASSIGRQGCGELFFGEGSRLTVL.